A selection of T cell receptor beta chains follows, all from one sample in a study of blood T cell repertoires in COVID-19. Produced via immunoSEQ multiplex PCR; TCRdb's table is partial and in-frame only. Seen here are 40,000 to 55,000 clones, around nine tenths observed once, and the top ten hold approximately 7.1%. Sequencing used peripheral blood. The origin of the receptors is a middle-aged man with active COVID-19. Each CDR3 is given with its conserved first and last residue. A D gene is named only where the DNA matches it firmly. For some rows the clone size is stated as once, few or many, or as a class when expanded; others skip it.

j_call clone_size v_call d_call cdr3_nt cdr3_aa
TRBJ1-6 - TRBV5-4 TRBD1 TGTGCCAGCAGCTCTACCGACAGGGGGCCTAATTCACCCCTCCACTTT CASSSTDRGPNSPLHF
TRBJ2-7 - TRBV5-6 TRBD1 TGTGCCAGCAGCCGGGACAGGGGACACGAGCAGTACTTC CASSRDRGHEQYF
TRBJ1-2 few TRBV14 TRBD1 TGTGCCAGCAGCCAGGACAGGGTAGCTGGCTACACCTTC CASSQDRVAGYTF
TRBJ2-5 - TRBV5-1 - TGCGCCAGCAGCTTCACAGGTTCCCAAGAGACCCAGTACTTC CASSFTGSQETQYF
TRBJ2-3 - TRBV19 - TGTGCCAGTAGTGCCCGGGACACCAGCACAGATACGCAGTATTTT CASSARDTSTDTQYF
TRBJ2-5 - TRBV11-2 TRBD2 TGTGCCAGCAGCTCCCCGACTAGCGGGGGGTACCAAGAGACCCAGTACTTC CASSSPTSGGYQETQYF
TRBJ2-7 - TRBV5-1 TRBD1 TGCGCCAGCAGCTTGGGGGACAGGATCTACGAGCAGTACTTC CASSLGDRIYEQYF
TRBJ2-7 - TRBV14 - TGTGCCAGCAGCCAAGCAGGAGGGTATTACGAGCAGTACTTC CASSQAGGYYEQYF
TRBJ2-7 - TRBV20-1 TRBD1 TGCAGTGCTAGTGGGGCGGCGAGGGGGCGGTCCGAGCAGTACTTC CSASGAARGRSEQYF
TRBJ2-1 - TRBV5-4 TRBD2 TGTGCCAGCAGCTCCGGGACTAGCGGGAGGTATGAGCAGTTCTTC CASSSGTSGRYEQFF
TRBJ2-5 - TRBV11-2 TRBD2 TGTGCCAGCAGCTTGGCGGGAGGCCACCCCGAGACCCAGTACTTC CASSLAGGHPETQYF